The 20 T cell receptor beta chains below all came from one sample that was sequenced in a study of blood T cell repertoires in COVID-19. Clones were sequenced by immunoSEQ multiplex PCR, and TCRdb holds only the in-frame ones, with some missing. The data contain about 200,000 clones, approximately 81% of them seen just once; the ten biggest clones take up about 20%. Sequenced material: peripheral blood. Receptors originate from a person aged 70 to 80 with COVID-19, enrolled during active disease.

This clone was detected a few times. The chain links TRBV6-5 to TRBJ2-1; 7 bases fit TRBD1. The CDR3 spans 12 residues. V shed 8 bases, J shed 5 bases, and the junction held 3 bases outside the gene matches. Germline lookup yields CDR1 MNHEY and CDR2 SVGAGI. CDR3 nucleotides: TGTGCCAGCGGGACAGTCAACAATGAGCAGTTCTTC. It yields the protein CASGTVNNEQFF.

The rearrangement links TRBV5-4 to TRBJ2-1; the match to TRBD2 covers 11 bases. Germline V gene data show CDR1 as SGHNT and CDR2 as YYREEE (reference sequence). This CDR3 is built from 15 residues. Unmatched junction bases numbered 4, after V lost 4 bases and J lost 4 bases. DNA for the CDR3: TGTGCCAGCAGCCTAACTAGCGGGAGATACAATGAGCAGTTCTTC. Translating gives CASSLTSGRYNEQFF.

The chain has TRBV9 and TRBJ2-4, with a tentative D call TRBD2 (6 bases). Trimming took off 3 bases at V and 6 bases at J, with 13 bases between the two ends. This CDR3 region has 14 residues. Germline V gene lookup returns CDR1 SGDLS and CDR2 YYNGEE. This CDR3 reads CASSGGTWGNIQYF. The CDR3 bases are TGTGCCAGCAGCGGCGGGACTTGGGGAAACATTCAGTACTTC.

The CDR3, as DNA: TGTGCCAGCAGCTATTTGACAGGGAGGACTGAAGCTTTCTTT. Translated: CASSYLTGRTEAFF. The V gene is TRBV3-1 (or the pseudogene TRBV3-2), the J gene TRBJ1-1; 7 bases fit TRBD1. The CDR3 spans 14 residues. With 5 bases clipped from V and 5 bases from J, the junction kept 8 bases outside the gene matches. Looked up from germline, CDR1 is LGHDT and CDR2 is YNNKEL (reference sequence).

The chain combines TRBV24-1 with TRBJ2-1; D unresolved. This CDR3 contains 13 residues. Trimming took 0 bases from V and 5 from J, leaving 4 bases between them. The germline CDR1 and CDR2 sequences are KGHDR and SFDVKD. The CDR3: CATSDLYDNEQFF. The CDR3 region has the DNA TGTGCCACCAGTGATTTGTATGACAATGAGCAGTTCTTC.

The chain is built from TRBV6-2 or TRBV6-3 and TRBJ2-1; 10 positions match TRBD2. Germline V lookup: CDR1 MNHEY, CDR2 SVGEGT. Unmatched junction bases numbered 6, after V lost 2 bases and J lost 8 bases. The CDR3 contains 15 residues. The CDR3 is CASSYAGLAVDEQFF. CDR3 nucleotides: TGTGCCAGCAGTTACGCAGGACTAGCGGTGGATGAGCAGTTCTTC.

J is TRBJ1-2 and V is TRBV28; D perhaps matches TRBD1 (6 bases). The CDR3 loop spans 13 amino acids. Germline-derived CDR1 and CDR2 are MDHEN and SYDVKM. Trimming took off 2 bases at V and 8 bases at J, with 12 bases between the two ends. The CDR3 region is CASSLPDTGGYTF. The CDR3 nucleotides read TGTGCCAGCAGTTTACCGGACACAGGGGGCTACACCTTC.

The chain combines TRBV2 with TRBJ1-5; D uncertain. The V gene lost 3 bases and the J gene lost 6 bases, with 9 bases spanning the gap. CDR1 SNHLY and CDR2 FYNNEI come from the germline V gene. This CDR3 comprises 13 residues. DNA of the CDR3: TGTGCCAGCAGTGATCAGGAGGTTCAGCCCCAGCATTTT. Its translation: CASSDQEVQPQHF.

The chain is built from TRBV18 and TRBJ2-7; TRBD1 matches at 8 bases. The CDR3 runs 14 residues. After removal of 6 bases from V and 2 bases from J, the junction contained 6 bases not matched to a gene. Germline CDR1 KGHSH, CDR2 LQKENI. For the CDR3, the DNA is TGTGCCAGCTCTGTACAGGGGGACGCCTACGAGCAGTACTTC. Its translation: CASSVQGDAYEQYF.

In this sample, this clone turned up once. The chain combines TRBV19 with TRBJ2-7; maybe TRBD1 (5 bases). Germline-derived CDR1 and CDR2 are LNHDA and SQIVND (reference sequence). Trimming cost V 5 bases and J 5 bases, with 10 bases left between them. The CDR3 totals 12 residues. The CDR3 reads CASSVTGHEQYF. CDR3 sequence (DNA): TGTGCCAGTAGTGTTACAGGTCACGAGCAGTACTTC.

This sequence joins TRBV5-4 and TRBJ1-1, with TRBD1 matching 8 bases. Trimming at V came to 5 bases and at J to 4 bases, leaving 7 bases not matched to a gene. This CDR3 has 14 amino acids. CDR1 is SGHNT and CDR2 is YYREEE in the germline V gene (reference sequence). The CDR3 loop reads CASSFRTGITEAFF. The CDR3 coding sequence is TGTGCCAGCAGTTTCAGGACAGGGATCACTGAAGCTTTCTTT. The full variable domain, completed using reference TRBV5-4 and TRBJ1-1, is ETGVTQSPTHLIKTRGQQVTLRCSSQSGHNTVSWYQQALGQGPQFIFQYYREEENGRGNFPPRFSGLQFPNYSSELNVNALELDDSALYLCASSFRTGITEAFFGQGTRLTVV.

CDR3 in DNA: TGTGCCAGCAGTTTATTGGCGGGAGAAATTCCCTACGAGCAGTACTTC. Protein product: CASSLLAGEIPYEQYF. The genes are TRBV27 and TRBJ2-7; 7 nucleotides agree with TRBD2. Germline loops: CDR1 MNHEY, CDR2 SMNVEV (reference sequence). CDR3 length: 16 amino acids. J gave up 2 bases and V 1 base, and 8 bases lay outside the gene matches.

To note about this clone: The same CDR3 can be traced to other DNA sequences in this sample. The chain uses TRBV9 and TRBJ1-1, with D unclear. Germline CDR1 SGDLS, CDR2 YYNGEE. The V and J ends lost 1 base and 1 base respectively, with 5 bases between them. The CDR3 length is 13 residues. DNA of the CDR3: TGTGCCAGCAGCGTACAGAAGAACACTGAAGCTTTCTTT. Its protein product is CASSVQKNTEAFF.

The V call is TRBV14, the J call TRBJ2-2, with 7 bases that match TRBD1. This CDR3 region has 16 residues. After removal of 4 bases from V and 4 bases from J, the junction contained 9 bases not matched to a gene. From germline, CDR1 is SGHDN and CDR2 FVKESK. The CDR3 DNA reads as TGTGCCAGCAGCCCTGACAGGGCCGGGTTCACCGGGGAGCTGTTTTTT. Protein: CASSPDRAGFTGELFF.

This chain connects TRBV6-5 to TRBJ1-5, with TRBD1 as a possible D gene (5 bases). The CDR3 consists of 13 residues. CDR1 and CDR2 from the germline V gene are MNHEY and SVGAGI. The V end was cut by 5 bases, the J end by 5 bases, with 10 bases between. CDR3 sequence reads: CASSRSGDQPQHF. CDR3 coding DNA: TGTGCCAGCAGTCGCTCGGGGGATCAGCCCCAGCATTTT.

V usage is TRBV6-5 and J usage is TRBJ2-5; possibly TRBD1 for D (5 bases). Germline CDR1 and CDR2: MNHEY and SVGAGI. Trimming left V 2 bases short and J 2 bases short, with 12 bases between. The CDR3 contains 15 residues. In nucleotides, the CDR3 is TGTGCCAGCAGTTACGACAGAAGCCTACAAGAGACCCAGTACTTC. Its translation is CASSYDRSLQETQYF.

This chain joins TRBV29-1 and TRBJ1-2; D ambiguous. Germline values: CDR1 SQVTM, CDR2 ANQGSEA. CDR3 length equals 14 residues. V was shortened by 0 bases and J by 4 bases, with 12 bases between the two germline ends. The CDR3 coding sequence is TGCAGCGTTGAAGAATTCGGTCCGATCTATGGCTACACCTTC. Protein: CSVEEFGPIYGYTF.

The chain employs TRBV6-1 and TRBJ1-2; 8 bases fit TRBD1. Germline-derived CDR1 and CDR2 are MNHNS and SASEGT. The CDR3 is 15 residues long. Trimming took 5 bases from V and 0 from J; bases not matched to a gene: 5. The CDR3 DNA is TGTGCCAGCAGTTTTGGACAGGGATCTAACTATGGCTACACCTTC. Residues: CASSFGQGSNYGYTF.

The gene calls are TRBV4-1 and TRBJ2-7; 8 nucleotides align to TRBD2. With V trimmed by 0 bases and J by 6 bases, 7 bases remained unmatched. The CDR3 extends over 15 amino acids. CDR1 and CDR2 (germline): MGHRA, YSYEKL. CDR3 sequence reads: CASSQDVGRVPEQYF. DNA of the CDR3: TGCGCCAGCAGCCAAGATGTCGGGAGGGTACCCGAGCAGTACTTC.

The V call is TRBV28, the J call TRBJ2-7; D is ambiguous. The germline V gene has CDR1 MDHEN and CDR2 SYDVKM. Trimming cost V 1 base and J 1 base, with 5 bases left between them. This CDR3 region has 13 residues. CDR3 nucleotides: TGTGCCAGCAGTTTATCTATATCCTACGAGCAGTACTTC. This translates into CASSLSISYEQYF.